The sequence of this TCR beta chain was determined in a study of T-cell reconstitution after alpha-beta-depleted transplantation in children. This clonotype was detected ten times or more. As it was prepared, the TCRbeta library received unique molecular identifiers. MiXCR was run by TCRdb on the PCR reads, yielding one entry per CDR3 protein. The sample holds a few hundred thousand distinct CDR3 sequences, around 13% seen once. CDR3 length: 16 amino acids. J was trimmed by 1 base and V by 8 bases; bases with no gene match: 7. The rearrangement uses TRBV12-3 or TRBV12-4 and TRBJ2-1; 11 nucleotides align to TRBD2. The specimen comprised PBMCs from the stem cell graft donor, sampled from the stem cell graft. This clonotype originated in a human donor who donated a stem cell graft to a child with combined immunodeficiency. For the CDR3, the DNA is TGTGCCAGCGGTCGACTAGCGGGGCCATCCTACAATGAGCAGTTCTTC. Translating it yields CASGRLAGPSYNEQFF.